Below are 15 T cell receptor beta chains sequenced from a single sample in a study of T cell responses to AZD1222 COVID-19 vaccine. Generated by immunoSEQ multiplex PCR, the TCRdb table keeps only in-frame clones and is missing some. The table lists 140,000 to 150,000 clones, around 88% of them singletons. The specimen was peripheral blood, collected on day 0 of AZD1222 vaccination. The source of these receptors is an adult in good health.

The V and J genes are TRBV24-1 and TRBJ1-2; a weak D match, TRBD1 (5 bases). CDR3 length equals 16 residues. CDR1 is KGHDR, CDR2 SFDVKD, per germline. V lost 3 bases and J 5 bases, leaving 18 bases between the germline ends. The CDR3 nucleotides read TGTGCCACCAGTGATAAAAACGCAGGGACGGGGTATGGCTACACCTTC. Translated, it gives CATSDKNAGTGYGYTF.

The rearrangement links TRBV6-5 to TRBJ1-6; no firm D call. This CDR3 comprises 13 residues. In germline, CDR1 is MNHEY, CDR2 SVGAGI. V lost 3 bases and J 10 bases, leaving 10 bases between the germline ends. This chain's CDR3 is CASSYETESPLHF. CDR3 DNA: TGTGCCAGCAGTTATGAAACTGAATCACCCCTCCACTTT.

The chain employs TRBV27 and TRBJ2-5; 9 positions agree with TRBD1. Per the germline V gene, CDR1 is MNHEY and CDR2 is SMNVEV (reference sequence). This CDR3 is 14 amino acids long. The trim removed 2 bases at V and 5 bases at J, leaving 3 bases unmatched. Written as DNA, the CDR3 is TGTGCCAGCAGTTTAACAGGACAGGGGGAGACCCAGTACTTC. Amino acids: CASSLTGQGETQYF.

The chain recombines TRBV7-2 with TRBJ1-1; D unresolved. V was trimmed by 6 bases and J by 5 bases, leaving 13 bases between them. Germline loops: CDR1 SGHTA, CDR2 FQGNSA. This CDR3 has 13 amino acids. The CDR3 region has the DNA TGTGCCAGCAGTTTCGTAAGAGGGACTGAAGCTTTCTTT. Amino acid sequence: CASSFVRGTEAFF.

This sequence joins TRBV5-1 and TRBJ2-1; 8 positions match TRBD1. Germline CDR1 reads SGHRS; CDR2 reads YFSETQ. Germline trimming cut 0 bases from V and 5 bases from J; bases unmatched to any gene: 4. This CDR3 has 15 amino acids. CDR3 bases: TGCGCCAGCAGCTTGGGGACAGGGATGAACAATGAGCAGTTCTTC. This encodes CASSLGTGMNNEQFF.

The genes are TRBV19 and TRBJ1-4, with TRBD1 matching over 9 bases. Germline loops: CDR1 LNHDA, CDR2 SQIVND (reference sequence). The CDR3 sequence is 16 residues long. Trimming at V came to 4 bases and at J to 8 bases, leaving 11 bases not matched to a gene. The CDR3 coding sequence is TGTGCCAGTAGTACCGGCCCACGGACAGGGGCGGAAAAACTGTTTTTT. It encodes CASSTGPRTGAEKLFF.

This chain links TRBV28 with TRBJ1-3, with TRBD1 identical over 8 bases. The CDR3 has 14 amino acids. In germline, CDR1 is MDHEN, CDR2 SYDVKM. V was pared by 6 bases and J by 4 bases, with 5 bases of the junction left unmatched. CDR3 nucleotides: TGTGCCAGCAGCACAGGGGGTACGGGAAACACCATATATTTT. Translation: CASSTGGTGNTIYF. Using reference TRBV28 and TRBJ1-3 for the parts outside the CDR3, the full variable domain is DVKVTQSSRYLVKRTGEKVFLECVQDMDHENMFWYRQDPGLGLRLIYFSYDVKMKEKGDIPEGYSVSREKKERFSLILESASTNQTSMYLCASSTGGTGNTIYFGEGSWLTVV.

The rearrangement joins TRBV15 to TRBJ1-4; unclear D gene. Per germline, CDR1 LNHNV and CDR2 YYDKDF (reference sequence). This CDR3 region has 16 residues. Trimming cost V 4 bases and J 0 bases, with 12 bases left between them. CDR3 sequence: CATSTRTPATNEKLFF. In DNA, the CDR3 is TGTGCCACCAGCACTCGGACGCCAGCAACTAATGAAAAACTGTTTTTT.

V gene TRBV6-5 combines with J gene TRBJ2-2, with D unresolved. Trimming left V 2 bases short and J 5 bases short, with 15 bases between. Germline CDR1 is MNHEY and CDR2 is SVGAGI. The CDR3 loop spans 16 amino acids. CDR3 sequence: CASSYGRFMGTGELFF. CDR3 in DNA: TGTGCCAGCAGTTACGGCAGATTCATGGGTACCGGGGAGCTGTTTTTT.

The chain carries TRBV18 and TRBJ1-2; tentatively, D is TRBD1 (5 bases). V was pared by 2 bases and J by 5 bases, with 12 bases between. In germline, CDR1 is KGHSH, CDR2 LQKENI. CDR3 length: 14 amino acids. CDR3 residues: CASSPRGRVYGYTF. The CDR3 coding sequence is TGTGCCAGCTCACCAAGGGGACGGGTTTATGGCTACACCTTC.

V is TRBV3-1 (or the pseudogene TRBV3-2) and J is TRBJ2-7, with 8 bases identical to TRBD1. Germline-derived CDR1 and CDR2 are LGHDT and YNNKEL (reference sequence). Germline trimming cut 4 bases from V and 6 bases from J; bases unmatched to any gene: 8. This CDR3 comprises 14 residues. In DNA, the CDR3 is TGTGCCAGCAGCCCTGATGGACAGGGCCCCGAGCAGTACTTC. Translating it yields CASSPDGQGPEQYF.

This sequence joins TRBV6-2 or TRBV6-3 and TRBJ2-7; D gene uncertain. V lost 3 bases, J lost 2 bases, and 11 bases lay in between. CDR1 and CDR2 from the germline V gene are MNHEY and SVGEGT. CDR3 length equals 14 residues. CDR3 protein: CASSYQRLTYEQYF. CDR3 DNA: TGTGCCAGCAGTTATCAACGACTTACCTACGAGCAGTACTTC.

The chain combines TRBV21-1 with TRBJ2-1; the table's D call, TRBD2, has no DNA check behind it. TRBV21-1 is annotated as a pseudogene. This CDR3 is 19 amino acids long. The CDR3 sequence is CASSKGWRGLAFLYNEQFF. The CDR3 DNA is TGTGCCAGCAGCAAAGGGTGGCGAGGACTAGCCTTCCTTTACAATGAGCAGTTCTTC.

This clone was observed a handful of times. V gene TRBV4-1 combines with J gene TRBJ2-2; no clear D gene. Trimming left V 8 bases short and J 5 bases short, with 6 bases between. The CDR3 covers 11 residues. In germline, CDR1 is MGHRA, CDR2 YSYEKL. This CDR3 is CASWGTGELFF. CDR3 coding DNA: TGCGCCAGCTGGGGTACCGGGGAGCTGTTTTTT.

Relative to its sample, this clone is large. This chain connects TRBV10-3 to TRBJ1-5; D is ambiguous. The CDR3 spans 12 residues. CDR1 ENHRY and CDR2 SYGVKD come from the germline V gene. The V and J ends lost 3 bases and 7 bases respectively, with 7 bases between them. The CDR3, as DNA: TGTGCCATCAGTGAACTCGACCAGCCCCAGCATTTT. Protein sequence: CAISELDQPQHF.